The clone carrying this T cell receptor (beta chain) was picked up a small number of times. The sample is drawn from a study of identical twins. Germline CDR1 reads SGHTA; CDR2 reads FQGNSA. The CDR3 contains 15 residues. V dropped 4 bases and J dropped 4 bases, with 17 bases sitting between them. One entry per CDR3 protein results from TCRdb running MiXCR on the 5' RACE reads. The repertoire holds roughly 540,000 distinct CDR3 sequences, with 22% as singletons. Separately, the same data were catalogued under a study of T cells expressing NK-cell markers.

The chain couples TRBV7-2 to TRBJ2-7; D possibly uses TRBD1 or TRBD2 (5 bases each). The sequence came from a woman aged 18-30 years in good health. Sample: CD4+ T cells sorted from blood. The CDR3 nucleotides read TGTGCCAGCAGCTCGACTACAGGATTCGCATACGAGCAGTACTTC. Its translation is CASSSTTGFAYEQYF.